Listed below are T cell receptor beta chains from one sample, sequenced in a study of regulatory T cells in long-lasting Graves disease. TCRdb reprocessed the multiplex PCR reads with MiXCR, giving one entry per CDR3 protein. The table has about 400,000 distinct CDR3 sequences, about 17% seen once. The same specimen was also included in a second study, on T cells in Graves' hyperthyroidism and ophthalmopathy.

The specimen comprised peripheral blood mononuclear cells (PBMCs), sampled at new diagnosis, from a patient treated with antithyroid drugs. Receptor source: a young woman with Graves disease. Each CDR3 is given with its conserved first and last residue. Each record gives: D gene, V gene, clone size, J gene, CDR3 DNA, CDR3 protein. A D gene is named only where the DNA matches it firmly. Size tells how often a clone was seen (once, few, many) or the class of an expanded clone, and some rows leave it out.

D gene: .
V gene: TRBV12-3/TRBV12-4
clone size: few
J gene: TRBJ1-3
CDR3 DNA: TGTGCCAGCAGTCAAACTACTCGGAGCGCGGGAAACACCATATATTTT
CDR3 protein: CASSQTTRSAGNTIYF

D gene: TRBD1
V gene: TRBV20-1
clone size: many
J gene: TRBJ1-1
CDR3 DNA: TGCAGTGCTAGAGTTGGGACAGGGAACACTGAAGCTTTCTTT
CDR3 protein: CSARVGTGNTEAFF

D gene: TRBD1
V gene: TRBV2
clone size: few
J gene: TRBJ1-4
CDR3 DNA: TGTGCCAGCAGTGAGGCAGGGGGCGCGGATGAAAAACTGTTTTTT
CDR3 protein: CASSEAGGADEKLFF

D gene: TRBD1
V gene: TRBV20-1
clone size: few
J gene: TRBJ1-3
CDR3 DNA: TGCAGTGCTAGGAAGGACGGGCCGGGACAGGGAAACACCATATATTTT
CDR3 protein: CSARKDGPGQGNTIYF

D gene: .
V gene: TRBV5-1
clone size: many
J gene: TRBJ2-7
CDR3 DNA: TGCGCCAGCAGCTTGGAGGCCAACTCCTACGAGCAGTACTTC
CDR3 protein: CASSLEANSYEQYF

D gene: .
V gene: TRBV20-1
clone size: .
J gene: TRBJ2-7
CDR3 DNA: TGCAGTGCCCATCCGGGACTGGGCTCCTACGAGCAGTACTTC
CDR3 protein: CSAHPGLGSYEQYF

D gene: TRBD2
V gene: TRBV7-3
clone size: .
J gene: TRBJ2-1
CDR3 DNA: TGTGCCAGCAGCTACCTTAGCGGGGACTACAATGAGCAGTTCTTC
CDR3 protein: CASSYLSGDYNEQFF

D gene: TRBD1
V gene: TRBV9
clone size: many
J gene: TRBJ2-3
CDR3 DNA: TGTGCCAGCAGCGTTAGGACAGGACCCACAGATACGCAGTATTTT
CDR3 protein: CASSVRTGPTDTQYF

D gene: .
V gene: TRBV27
clone size: many
J gene: TRBJ1-1
CDR3 DNA: TGTGCCAGCAGTAAAGGGCGGGGGACTGAAGCTTTCTTT
CDR3 protein: CASSKGRGTEAFF

D gene: .
V gene: TRBV10-2
clone size: few
J gene: TRBJ2-5
CDR3 DNA: TGCGCCAGCAGACAGGGAAACCTACGAGGGGAGACCCAGTACTTC
CDR3 protein: CASRQGNLRGETQYF

D gene: .
V gene: TRBV3-1
clone size: many
J gene: TRBJ2-1
CDR3 DNA: TGTGCCAGCAGCCCCCGGGGGCGGGGGAATGAGCAGTTCTTC
CDR3 protein: CASSPRGRGNEQFF

D gene: TRBD1
V gene: TRBV6-2/TRBV6-3
clone size: .
J gene: TRBJ1-1
CDR3 DNA: TGTGCCAGCAGTTACTCCGGGACAGGGGGGACTGAAGCTTTCTTT
CDR3 protein: CASSYSGTGGTEAFF

D gene: TRBD1
V gene: TRBV19
clone size: .
J gene: TRBJ1-1
CDR3 DNA: TGTGCCAGTAGTATAGGGACAGGGGGCACTGAAGCTTTCTTT
CDR3 protein: CASSIGTGGTEAFF

D gene: .
V gene: TRBV5-1
clone size: .
J gene: TRBJ1-2
CDR3 DNA: TGTGCCAGCAGCTTGGTAGGGGTGGTCTATGGCTACACCTTC
CDR3 protein: CASSLVGVVYGYTF

D gene: .
V gene: TRBV10-3
clone size: many
J gene: TRBJ2-3
CDR3 DNA: TGTGCCATCAAGGACGGTAGCACAGATACGCAGTATTTT
CDR3 protein: CAIKDGSTDTQYF

D gene: .
V gene: TRBV10-1
clone size: .
J gene: TRBJ1-5
CDR3 DNA: TGCGCCAGGGGAAACCGGAACCAAAATCAGCCCCAGCATTTT
CDR3 protein: CARGNRNQNQPQHF

D gene: .
V gene: TRBV20-1
clone size: few
J gene: TRBJ2-7
CDR3 DNA: TGCAGTGCTAGAGATTATCCTGGGCATGAGCAGCACTTC
CDR3 protein: CSARDYPGHEQHF

D gene: .
V gene: TRBV9
clone size: few
J gene: TRBJ1-3
CDR3 DNA: TGTGCCAGCAGCATCGGGACAAACAGAAACACCATATATTTT
CDR3 protein: CASSIGTNRNTIYF

D gene: .
V gene: TRBV2
clone size: many
J gene: TRBJ1-2
CDR3 DNA: TGTGCCAGCAGTGAAATATCAGGGATATATGGCTACACCTTC
CDR3 protein: CASSEISGIYGYTF

D gene: TRBD1
V gene: TRBV11-2
clone size: many
J gene: TRBJ2-5
CDR3 DNA: TGTGCCAGCAGCCCTTTGGACAGGGGTGGGGAGACCCAGTACTTC
CDR3 protein: CASSPLDRGGETQYF

D gene: .
V gene: TRBV3-1
clone size: many
J gene: TRBJ1-5
CDR3 DNA: TGTGCCAGCAGCCATCTAAATCAGCCCCAGCATTTT
CDR3 protein: CASSHLNQPQHF

D gene: TRBD2
V gene: TRBV5-1
clone size: many
J gene: TRBJ2-7
CDR3 DNA: TGCGCCAGCAGCTTGGGACTAGCGGGAGACGAGCAGTACTTC
CDR3 protein: CASSLGLAGDEQYF

D gene: TRBD1
V gene: TRBV4-1
clone size: .
J gene: TRBJ1-3
CDR3 DNA: TGCGCCAGCAGCTCCACAGGGGCAAGGGGAAACACCATATATTTT
CDR3 protein: CASSSTGARGNTIYF

D gene: TRBD1
V gene: TRBV14
clone size: .
J gene: TRBJ1-4
CDR3 DNA: TGTGCCAGCAGCCCCTACAGGGGGGAAGAGGAAAAACTGTTTTTT
CDR3 protein: CASSPYRGEEEKLFF

D gene: .
V gene: TRBV12-3/TRBV12-4
clone size: many
J gene: TRBJ1-4
CDR3 DNA: TGTGCCAGCAGTTTCAGGGGCCCTAATGAAAAACTGTTTTTT
CDR3 protein: CASSFRGPNEKLFF

D gene: TRBD2
V gene: TRBV20-1
clone size: .
J gene: TRBJ2-3
CDR3 DNA: TGCAGTGCTAGAGAAGCGGGGGGGCCTGATACGCAGTATTTT
CDR3 protein: CSAREAGGPDTQYF

D gene: TRBD2
V gene: TRBV20-1
clone size: many
J gene: TRBJ2-3
CDR3 DNA: TGCAGTGCTGGCACTAGCGGAGCTCTCACAGATACGCAGTATTTT
CDR3 protein: CSAGTSGALTDTQYF

D gene: .
V gene: TRBV6-4
clone size: .
J gene: TRBJ1-5
CDR3 DNA: TGTGCCAGCAGTGAATCGGGTTATAGCAATCAGCCCCAGCATTTT
CDR3 protein: CASSESGYSNQPQHF

D gene: TRBD2
V gene: TRBV18
clone size: many
J gene: TRBJ2-7
CDR3 DNA: TGTGCCAGCTCACCGACGGGGGGAGCCTACGAGCAGTACTTC
CDR3 protein: CASSPTGGAYEQYF